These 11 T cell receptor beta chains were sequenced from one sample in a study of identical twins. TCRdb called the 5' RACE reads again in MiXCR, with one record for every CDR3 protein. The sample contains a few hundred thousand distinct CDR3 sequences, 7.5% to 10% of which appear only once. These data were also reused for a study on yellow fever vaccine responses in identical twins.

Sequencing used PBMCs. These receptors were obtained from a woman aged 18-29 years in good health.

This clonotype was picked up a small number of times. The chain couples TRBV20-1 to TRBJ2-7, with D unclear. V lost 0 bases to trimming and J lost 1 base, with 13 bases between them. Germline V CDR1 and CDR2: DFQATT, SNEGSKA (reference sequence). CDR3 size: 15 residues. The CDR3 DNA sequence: TGCAGTGCTAGAGATAGGACCCAGCTATCCTACGAGCAGTACTTC. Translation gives CSARDRTQLSYEQYF.

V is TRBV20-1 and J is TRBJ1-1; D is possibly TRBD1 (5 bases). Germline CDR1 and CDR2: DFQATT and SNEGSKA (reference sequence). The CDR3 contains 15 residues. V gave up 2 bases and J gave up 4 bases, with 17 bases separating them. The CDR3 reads CSARYLGGPSTEAFF. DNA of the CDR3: TGCAGTGCTAGATATTTGGGGGGTCCGAGCACTGAAGCTTTCTTT.

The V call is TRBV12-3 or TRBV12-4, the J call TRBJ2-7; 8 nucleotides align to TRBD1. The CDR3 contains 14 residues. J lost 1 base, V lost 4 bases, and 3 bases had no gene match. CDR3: CASSWDRTSYEQYF. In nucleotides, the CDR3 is TGTGCCAGCAGTTGGGACAGGACGTCCTACGAGCAGTACTTC.

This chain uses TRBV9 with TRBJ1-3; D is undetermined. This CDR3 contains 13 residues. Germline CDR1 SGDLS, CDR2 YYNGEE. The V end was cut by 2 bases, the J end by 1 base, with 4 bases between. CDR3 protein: CASSVLSGNTIYF. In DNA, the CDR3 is TGTGCCAGCAGCGTCCTTTCTGGAAACACCATATATTTT.

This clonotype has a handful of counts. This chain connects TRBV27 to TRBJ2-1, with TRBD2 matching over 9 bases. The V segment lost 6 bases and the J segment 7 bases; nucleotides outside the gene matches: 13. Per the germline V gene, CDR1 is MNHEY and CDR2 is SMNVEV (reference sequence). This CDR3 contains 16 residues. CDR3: CASSPRLAATENEQFF. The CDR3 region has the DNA TGTGCCAGCAGCCCGCGACTAGCGGCGACCGAAAATGAGCAGTTCTTC.

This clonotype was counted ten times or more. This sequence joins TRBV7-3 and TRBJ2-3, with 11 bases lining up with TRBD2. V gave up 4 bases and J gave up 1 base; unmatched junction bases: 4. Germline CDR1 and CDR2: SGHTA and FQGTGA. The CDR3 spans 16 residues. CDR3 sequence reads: CASSSLAGGGTDTQYF. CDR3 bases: TGTGCCAGCAGCTCCCTAGCGGGGGGTGGCACAGATACGCAGTATTTT.

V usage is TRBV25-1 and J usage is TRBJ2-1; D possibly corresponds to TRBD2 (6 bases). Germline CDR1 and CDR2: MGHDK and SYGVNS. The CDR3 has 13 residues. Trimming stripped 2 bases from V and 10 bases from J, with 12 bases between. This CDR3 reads CASSEPLAGEQFF. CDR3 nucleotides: TGTGCCAGCAGTGAACCACTAGCAGGCGAGCAGTTCTTC.

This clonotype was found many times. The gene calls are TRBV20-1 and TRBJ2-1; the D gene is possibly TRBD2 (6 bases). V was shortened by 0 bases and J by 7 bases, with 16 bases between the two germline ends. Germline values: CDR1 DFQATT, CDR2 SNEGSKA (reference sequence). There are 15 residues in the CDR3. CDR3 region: CSARDSYREWNEQFF. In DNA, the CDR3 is TGCAGTGCTAGAGATTCATACCGGGAGTGGAATGAGCAGTTCTTC.

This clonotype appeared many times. CDR3 sequence (DNA): TGCAGCGCTCAGAACCAAGAGACCCAGTACTTC. The encoded protein is CSAQNQETQYF. The genes are TRBV29-1 and TRBJ2-5; no reliable D call. Trimming left V 7 bases short and J 0 bases short, with 6 bases between. The CDR3 extends over 11 amino acids. The germline V gene encodes CDR1 SQVTM and CDR2 ANQGSEA.

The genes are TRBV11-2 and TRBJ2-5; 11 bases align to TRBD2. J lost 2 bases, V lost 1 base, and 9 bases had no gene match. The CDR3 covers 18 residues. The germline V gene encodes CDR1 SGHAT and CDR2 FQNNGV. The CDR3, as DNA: TGTGCCAGCAGCTTAGGATCGGGACTAGCGGCCCCACAAGAGACCCAGTACTTC. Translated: CASSLGSGLAAPQETQYF.

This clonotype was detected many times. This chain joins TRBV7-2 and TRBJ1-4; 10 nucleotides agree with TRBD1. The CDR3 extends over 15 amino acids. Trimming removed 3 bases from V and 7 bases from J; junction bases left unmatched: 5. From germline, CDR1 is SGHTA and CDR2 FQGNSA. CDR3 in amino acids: CASSLTGGYSEKLFF. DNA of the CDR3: TGTGCCAGCAGCTTGACAGGGGGCTACAGTGAAAAACTGTTTTTT.